The T cell receptor (beta chain) under discussion was sequenced for a study of cytomegalovirus exposure and HLA in healthy donors. Overall study results and limits: A list of more than 150 TCR beta chains associated with cytomegalovirus was given. The majority of CMV-associated TCR beta chains were reported as apparently HLA-restricted in a later analysis.

As to this clone: Its cognate antigen is unknown.

Primers included in the PCR were 60 Vbeta and 13 Jbeta primers. This table comes from immunoSEQ multiplex PCR, and its TCRdb copy is limited to in-frame clones, with some not included. This table has roughly 200,000 clones, approximately 78% appearing once. Specimen: PBMCs. The clonotype was recovered from a middle-aged woman in good health and CMV-seronegative.

CDR3 DNA sequence: TGCGCCAGCAGCTTGGCCAGCCAGGGCTCCTATAATTCACCCCTCCACTTT. Its translation: CASSLASQGSYNSPLHF. The gene calls are TRBV5-1 and TRBJ1-6; maybe TRBD1 (5 bases). The CDR3 loop spans 17 amino acids. The germline V gene encodes CDR1 SGHRS and CDR2 YFSETQ. Trimming cost V 0 bases and J 0 bases, with 10 bases left between them.